This entry concerns a single TCR beta chain. Its cognate antigen is unknown. The CDR3 spans 13 residues. The V gene's germline CDR1 is SEHNR and CDR2 FQNEAQ (reference sequence). Trimming cost V 2 bases and J 9 bases, with 8 bases left between them. The data were taken from a study of Ad26.COV2.S vaccination and SARS-CoV-2 variants. As for the study in general: Once or twice, 56 days apart, Ad26.COV2.S was delivered intramuscularly. Study-level points and caveats: Possibly, TCR breadth and depth analyses underestimated total T cell responses.

This sample's treatment: 15 to 20 received Ad26.COV2.S at low or high dose, single or two shots; roughly five received placebo; per-sample allocation not given. The samples were gathered on day 63 after the first injection of vaccine or placebo. Boston hosted the donor, who was an adult aged 18-55 years. Profiling relied on immunoSEQ multiplex PCR, and the TCRdb table lists in-frame clones only, not all of them. The sample lists more than 300,000 clones, around 84% occurring once. This chain links TRBV7-9 with TRBJ1-6; D uncertain. Sample: peripheral blood, taken in a trial of Ad26.COV2.S vaccine versus placebo. The TCR comes from a person between 18 and 65 years old who received the Ad26.COV2.S COVID-19 vaccine or a placebo. The chain's CDR3 is CASSLHLSSPLHF. CDR3 nucleotides: TGTGCCAGCAGCTTACATCTGAGTTCACCCCTCCACTTT.